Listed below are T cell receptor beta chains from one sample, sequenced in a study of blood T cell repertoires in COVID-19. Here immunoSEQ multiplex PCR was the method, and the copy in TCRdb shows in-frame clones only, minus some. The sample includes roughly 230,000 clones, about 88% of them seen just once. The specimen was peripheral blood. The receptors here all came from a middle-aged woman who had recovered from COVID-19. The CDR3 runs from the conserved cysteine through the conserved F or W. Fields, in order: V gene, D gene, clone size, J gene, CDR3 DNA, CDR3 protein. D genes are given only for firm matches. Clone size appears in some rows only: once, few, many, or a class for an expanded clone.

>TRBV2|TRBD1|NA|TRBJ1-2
TGTGCCAGCAGTGAGGACAGGGACTATGGCTACACCTTC
CASSEDRDYGYTF
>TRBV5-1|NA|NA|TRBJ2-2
TGCGCCAGCAGCTTGGCGCGCGGGGCGAACACCGGGGAGCTGTTTTTT
CASSLARGANTGELFF
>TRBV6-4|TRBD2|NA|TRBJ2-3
TGTGCCAGCAGTGAGAGACTAGCGGGATTAAAAGATACGCAGTATTTT
CASSERLAGLKDTQYF
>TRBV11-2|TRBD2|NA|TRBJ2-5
TGTGCCAGCAGCTTTTCCCTAGCGGGAGGTCAAGAGACCCAGTACTTC
CASSFSLAGGQETQYF
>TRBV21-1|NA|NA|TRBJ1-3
TGTGCCACCTTAGAGAACAGGGAAACCTCTGGAAACACCATATATTTT
CATLENRETSGNTIYF
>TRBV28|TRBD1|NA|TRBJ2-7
TGTGCCAGCAGTCCTCCGACAGGGTCCTACGAGCAGTACTTC
CASSPPTGSYEQYF
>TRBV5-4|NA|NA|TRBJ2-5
TGTGCCAGCAGCTTGGGGGGCGCTTATCAAGAGACCCAGTACTTC
CASSLGGAYQETQYF
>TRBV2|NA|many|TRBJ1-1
TGTGCCAGGAGTGAAGCCACGGGGGATTTCACTGAAGCTTTCTTT
CARSEATGDFTEAFF
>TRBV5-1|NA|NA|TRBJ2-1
TGCGCCAGCAGCTTGGTGACAAACCGTCAATACAATGAGCAGTTCTTC
CASSLVTNRQYNEQFF
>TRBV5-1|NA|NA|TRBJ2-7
TGCGCCAGCAGCCTGAGAGGGGGGGCCACCGAGCAGTACTTC
CASSLRGGATEQYF
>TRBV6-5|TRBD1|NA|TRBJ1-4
TGTGCCAGCAGGAGGACAGGGGCTAATGAAAAACTGTTTTTT
CASRRTGANEKLFF
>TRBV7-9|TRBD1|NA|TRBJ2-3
TGTGCCAGCAGTCCAGGGGGTTGGGAAACAGATACGCAGTATTTT
CASSPGGWETDTQYF
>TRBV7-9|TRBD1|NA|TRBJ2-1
TGTGCCAGCAGTTCCGGACAGGGCAATGAGCAGTTCTTC
CASSSGQGNEQFF
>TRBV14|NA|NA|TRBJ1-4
TGTGCCAGCAGCCAAGATATAGGAGGGAAAGGGGAAAAACTGTTTTTT
CASSQDIGGKGEKLFF
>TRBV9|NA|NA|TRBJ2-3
TGTGCCAGCAGCGTAGTTTCAGCGGGCACAGATACGCAGTATTTT
CASSVVSAGTDTQYF
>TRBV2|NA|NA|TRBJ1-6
TGTGCCAGCATACCCCCGGGGCTCAGGGGCCCAACACCCCTCCACTTT
CASIPPGLRGPTPLHF
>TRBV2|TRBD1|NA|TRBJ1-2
TGTGCCAGCAGTGAGAGGCAGGGGGACGGCTACACCTTC
CASSERQGDGYTF
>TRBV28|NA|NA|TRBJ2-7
TGTGCCAGCAGTTCTCCCATATGGCTCCACGAGCAGTACTTC
CASSSPIWLHEQYF
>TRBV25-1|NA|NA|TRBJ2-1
TGTGCCAGCAGTACTGGCGGGTTATCCTACAATGAGCAGTTCTTC
CASSTGGLSYNEQFF
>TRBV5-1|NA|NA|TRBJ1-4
TGCGCCAGCAGCTTGGGTCACAGCACTAATGAAAAACTGTTTTTT
CASSLGHSTNEKLFF
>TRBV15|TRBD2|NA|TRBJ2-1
TGTGCCACCAGCGGCTCTAGCGGGAGAATCGGTGAGCAGTTCTTC
CATSGSSGRIGEQFF
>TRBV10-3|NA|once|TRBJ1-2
TGTGCCATCAGTGACCACGACCAGGGGCGAGGCTACACCTTC
CAISDHDQGRGYTF